Shown below are 24 T cell receptor beta chains from a single sample sequenced in a study of tumor-infiltrating lymphocytes in oesophageal squamous cell carcinoma (dated by TCRdb to the mid-2010s). Library construction relied on PCR. The data were produced on an Illumina HiSeq 2000. The public sequencing data were trimmed at Q25 with fastp and processed into clonotypes with MiXCR by TCRdb, which kept only in-frame beta chains. Each CDR3 protein appears once, grouped with its most common genes and DNA. The table for this sample lists some 25,000 distinct CDR3 sequences; about 40% of them were counted only once. The top ten hold 23% of the sample. Material for sequencing was esophageal tumor tissue. These receptor sequences come from a male donor with esophageal squamous cell carcinoma.

This clonotype was counted only a few times. The rearrangement links TRBV7-2 to TRBJ2-3; D call uncertain. This CDR3 has 13 amino acids. V was cut by 1 base and J by 8 bases, with 10 bases left in between. The germline V gene encodes CDR1 SGHTA and CDR2 FQGNSA. CDR3 sequence: CASSLGSLVTQYF. In DNA form, the CDR3 reads TGTGCCAGCAGCTTAGGGTCCCTAGTTACGCAGTATTTT.

This clonotype is medium-sized (0.01 to 0.1%). V and J are TRBV7-9 and TRBJ2-3; tentative D call: TRBD2 (6 bases). Deletions cut 1 base from V and 3 bases from J, with 14 bases between. The CDR3 extends over 16 amino acids. Germline V gene lookup returns CDR1 SEHNR and CDR2 FQNEAQ (reference sequence). The CDR3 protein is CASSLGKGRRTDTQYF. Written as DNA, the CDR3 is TGTGCCAGCAGCTTAGGAAAGGGGAGGCGGACAGATACGCAGTATTTT.

The table lists this clonotype with many counts. The chain carries TRBV12-3 or TRBV12-4 and TRBJ2-7; D not certain. The CDR3 is made up of 13 amino acids. V was trimmed by 6 bases and J by 2 bases, leaving 11 bases between them. DNA of the CDR3: TGTGCCAGCAGCCCTAGTGGAACCTACGAGCAGTACTTC. It translates to CASSPSGTYEQYF.

Ten or more counts support this clonotype. This rearrangement joins TRBV19 to TRBJ2-1; D gene uncertain. TRBJ2-7 explains the end of the DNA better; the J call may be wrong. Looked up from germline, CDR1 is LNHDA and CDR2 is SQIVND (reference sequence). The CDR3 totals 14 residues. The CDR3 nucleotides read TGTGCCAGTAGTATGGGCAGTTTCTACTACGAGCAGTACTTC. Its protein product is CASSMGSFYYEQYF.

This clonotype was picked up many times. The chain combines TRBV5-1 with TRBJ2-4; a possible D gene is TRBD2 (5 bases). The CDR3 has 12 amino acids. The V gene lost 5 bases and the J gene lost 11 bases, with 14 bases spanning the gap. Germline V CDR1 and CDR2: SGHRS, YFSETQ. DNA of the CDR3: TGCGCCAGCAGTTCCGGGGAATCCTTTCAGTACTTC. Translated: CASSSGESFQYF.

This clonotype was observed a handful of times. J is TRBJ1-5 and V is TRBV2; D remains ambiguous. The germline V gene has CDR1 SNHLY and CDR2 FYNNEI. The CDR3 is made up of 15 amino acids. V was cut by 2 bases and J by 5 bases, with 13 bases left in between. The CDR3 here is CASSELGAGYQPQHF. In nucleotides, the CDR3 is TGTGCCAGCAGTGAACTGGGAGCAGGCTATCAGCCCCAGCATTTT.

Only a few counts were recorded for this clonotype. The chain combines TRBV7-9 with TRBJ2-7, with D unresolved. With the DNA end fitting TRBJ2-5 better, the J assignment may be wrong. This CDR3 has 15 residues. Germline values: CDR1 SEHNR, CDR2 FQNEAQ (reference sequence). CDR3 nucleotides: TGTGCCAGCAGCTTATCTTTGGGCCGCGAAGAGACCCAGTACTTC. Translating gives CASSLSLGREETQYF.

This clonotype was observed a single time. In this CDR3 the conserved last residue, phenylalanine or tryptophan, is missing, so a read error is likely. It is unclear where the CDR3 begins or ends on the DNA, so no DNA is shown, and the CDR3 is as TCRdb lists it. The chain links TRBV27 to TRBJ2-7; TRBD1 reflects the table's D call only, with no check against the DNA. The CDR3 contains 16 residues when both ends are counted. Germline CDR1 is MNHEY and CDR2 is SMNVEV (reference sequence). The CDR3 protein is CASSRDRVRYEQYFGN.

This rearrangement joins TRBV7-6 to TRBJ2-5; 8 positions match TRBD1. The J call is doubtful: the DNA matches TRBJ2-7 better. CDR1 is SGHVS, CDR2 FNYEAQ, per germline. The CDR3 is 14 amino acids. CDR3 coding DNA: TGTGCCAGCAGCTATGACAGGGGAGCGCCCGAGCAGTACTTC. It yields the protein CASSYDRGAPEQYF.

This clonotype was seen at least ten times. A much bigger clone sits one base away, suggesting this may be a read error. This chain connects TRBV7-8 to TRBJ2-7; a possible D gene is TRBD2 (5 bases). The CDR3 sequence is 16 residues long. Per the germline V gene, CDR1 is SGHVS and CDR2 is FQNEAQ. V was shortened by 1 base and J by 7 bases, with 20 bases between the two germline ends. The CDR3 loop reads CASSLVPSPSYNEQYF. The DNA of the CDR3 is TGTGCCAGCAGCTTAGTGCCTAGCCCTTCCTACAATGAGCAGTACTTC.

The chain uses TRBV3-1 and TRBJ1-2; TRBD1 agrees at 7 bases. The better agreement between TRBJ2-7 and the DNA end casts doubt on the J call. The CDR3 loop spans 14 amino acids. The germline CDR1 and CDR2 sequences are LGHDT and YNNKEL (reference sequence). The CDR3 nucleotides read TGTGCCAGCAGCTCCAGGGACAGAGCCTACGAGCAGTACTTC. Translated: CASSSRDRAYEQYF.

This clonotype came up many times. The chain links TRBV7-8 to TRBJ2-7; possible D gene TRBD1, 6 bases. The CDR3 runs 14 residues. Deletions cut 3 bases from V and 0 bases from J, with 9 bases between. Germline V CDR1 and CDR2: SGHVS, FQNEAQ. CDR3 sequence (DNA): TGTGCCAGCAGCTTCGACAGGAACTCCTACGAGCAGTACTTC. This encodes CASSFDRNSYEQYF. Full variable domain (missing parts from reference TRBV7-8 and TRBJ2-7): GAGVSQSPRYKVAKRGQDVALRCDPISGHVSLFWYQQALGQGPEFLTYFQNEAQLDKSGLPSDRFFAERPEGSVSTLKIQRTQQEDSAVYLCASSFDRNSYEQYFGPGTRLTVT.

Ten or more counts support this clonotype. Given the absence of the conserved phenylalanine or tryptophan at the CDR3 end, a read error is likely. The limits of the CDR3 on the DNA are not certain, so only TCRdb's listed CDR3 is given. V gene TRBV7-9 combines with J gene TRBJ2-7; the listed D gene, TRBD1, was not tested against the DNA. The CDR3 length is 16 residues, termini included. Per the germline V gene, CDR1 is SEHNR and CDR2 is FQNEAQ (reference sequence). CDR3 in amino acids: CASSYRVRGSPLHFGN.

The rearrangement links TRBV2 to TRBJ2-2, with 7 bases aligning to TRBD1. Germline values: CDR1 SNHLY, CDR2 FYNNEI. Trimming cost V 10 bases and J 2 bases; bases outside gene matches: 7. This CDR3 comprises 14 residues. Here the CDR3 DNA reads TGTGCCAACCAGGGACAGCCCAACACCGGGGAGCTGTTTTTT. It specifies CANQGQPNTGELFF.

In this sample, this clonotype turned up a few times. The chain carries TRBV7-8 and TRBJ2-4; tentatively, D is TRBD2 (6 bases). The tail of the sequence fits TRBJ2-6 better, so the J call may be wrong. The germline gives CDR1 SGHVS, CDR2 FQNEAQ. The CDR3 runs to 17 residues. The CDR3: CASSLAGGGPGANVLTF. As DNA, the CDR3 is TGTGCCAGCAGCTTAGCGGGTGGAGGGCCTGGGGCCAACGTCCTGACTTTC.

There are many counts of this clonotype. Germline is not matched at one junction end, which may reflect a read error. The chain recombines TRBV28 with TRBJ2-5; 10 nucleotides agree with TRBD2. The CDR3 spans 12 residues. Looked up from germline, CDR1 is MDHEN and CDR2 is SYDVKM. The CDR3 DNA reads as TGTGCCAGCAGTTTAACTAGCGGGACCTTGTTCTTC. Translating gives CASSLTSGTLFF.

In its sample, this clonotype was seen many times. A much larger clone differs from this one at a single base, so this may be a read error. The genes are TRBV7-6 and TRBJ2-1; TRBD1 or TRBD2 may be the D gene (6 bases each). Judging by the DNA end, TRBJ2-7 fits better; the J call may be wrong. CDR3 length: 15 residues. Germline V CDR1 and CDR2: SGHVS, FNYEAQ. CDR3 coding DNA: TGTGCCAGCAGCTTTGACGGGGGCTCCTACAATGAGCAGTACTTC. Translating it yields CASSFDGGSYNEQYF.

This chain uses TRBV14 with TRBJ1-6; the D is unclear. The germline V gene encodes CDR1 SGHDN and CDR2 FVKESK. This CDR3 has 13 residues. Trimming cost V 8 bases and J 5 bases, with 10 bases left between them. The DNA for the CDR3 is TGTGCCAGCCGGGCCGTCGATAATTCACCCCTCCACTTT. Translated: CASRAVDNSPLHF.

There are many counts of this clonotype. This chain uses TRBV28 with TRBJ1-4; TRBD1 agrees at 7 bases. Germline V lookup: CDR1 MDHEN, CDR2 SYDVKM. After removal of 6 bases from V and 8 bases from J, the junction contained 9 bases not matched to a gene. CDR3 length: 14 amino acids. CDR3 residues: CASSPGDRAEKLFF. For the CDR3, the DNA is TGTGCCAGCAGCCCCGGCGACAGGGCCGAAAAACTGTTTTTT.

J is TRBJ2-3 and V is TRBV12-3 or TRBV12-4; D is uncertain. CDR3 length equals 15 residues. The ends were cut back, 6 bases at V and 0 bases at J, with 13 bases in the middle. The CDR3 spells CASRRGERSTDTQYF. DNA of the CDR3: TGTGCCAGCAGAAGAGGAGAAAGGAGCACAGATACGCAGTATTTT.

This clonotype is deemed medium-sized. The chain recombines TRBV6-1 with TRBJ2-7; 8 nucleotides agree with TRBD1. This CDR3 comprises 15 residues. The germline V gene encodes CDR1 MNHNS and CDR2 SASEGT. With 5 bases clipped from V and 5 bases from J, the junction kept 11 bases outside the gene matches. CDR3 nucleotides: TGTGCCAGCAGTAGACGCGGGACAGGAGTTAACGAGCAGTACTTC. This translates into CASSRRGTGVNEQYF.

J is TRBJ1-1 and V is TRBV18; D gene unclear. Germline values: CDR1 KGHSH, CDR2 LQKENI. The CDR3 runs 17 residues. V was trimmed by 3 bases and J by 0 bases, leaving 17 bases between them. CDR3 nucleotides: TGTGCCAGCTCACCCGGGCAGGCCATAGGCTTGAACACTGAAGCTTTCTTT. Amino acid sequence: CASSPGQAIGLNTEAFF.

This clonotype was found once. The genes are TRBV7-2 and TRBJ2-1; 7 nucleotides line up with TRBD2. The DNA end is a closer match to TRBJ2-7, so the J assignment may be wrong. There are 16 residues in the CDR3. Germline loops: CDR1 SGHTA, CDR2 FQGNSA. The CDR3: CASSPGKGSGSYEQYF. CDR3 bases: TGTGCCAGCAGCCCCGGTAAGGGTAGCGGGTCCTACGAGCAGTACTTC.

The chain combines TRBV7-8 with TRBJ2-1; D is undetermined. The better agreement between TRBJ2-5 and the DNA end casts doubt on the J call. The CDR3 contains 14 residues. In germline, CDR1 is SGHVS, CDR2 FQNEAQ. The CDR3 nucleotides are TGTGCCAGCAGCCCAGTGGGCGTACAAGAGACCCAGTACTTC. Protein product: CASSPVGVQETQYF.